The present T cell receptor beta chain was sequenced within a study of blood T cell repertoires in COVID-19. V shed 3 bases and J 6 bases; nucleotides not matched to a gene: 17. The CDR3 consists of 19 residues. The germline CDR1 and CDR2 sequences are KGHSH and LQKENI. Original methodology: Estimated nucleated cell counts came from reference gene primer amplification. Libraries were prepared by immunoSEQ multiplex PCR; TCRdb keeps only in-frame clonotypes and omits some of them. Clone size and the V and J calls come from that table; the DNA yielded D and trimming. Of 310,000 or so clones in the sample, about 91% were seen once.

This receptor was obtained from a man aged 25 to 40 with COVID-19, enrolled during active disease. The genes are TRBV18 and TRBJ2-1; 10 bases map to TRBD2. The sequenced sample consisted of peripheral blood. CDR3: CASSPRRLAGATWANEQFF. The CDR3, as DNA: TGTGCCAGCTCACCCCGAAGGCTAGCGGGAGCCACGTGGGCCAATGAGCAGTTCTTC. Full variable domain (remainder filled in from reference TRBV18 and TRBJ2-1): NAGVMQNPRHLVRRRGQEARLRCSPMKGHSHVYWYRQLPEEGLKFMVYLQKENIIDESGMPKERFSAEFPKEGPSILRIQQVVRGDSAAYFCASSPRRLAGATWANEQFFGPGTRLTVL.